This T cell receptor (beta chain) was retrieved from a study of a mutant IDH1 vaccine in newly diagnosed glioma. As concerns this clone: The antigen remains undetermined.

Method: immunoSEQ multiplex PCR; TCRdb's copy keeps in-frame clones and lacks some. The sample records 45,000 to 55,000 clones, 65% to 85% being singletons. Per the germline V gene, CDR1 is MNHGY and CDR2 is SAAAGT. The CDR3 spans 18 residues. V dropped 3 bases and J dropped 4 bases, with 22 bases sitting between them. Time point of the sample: week 47, end of study. Every vaccine dose comprised 300 ug of mutant IDH1 20-mer peptide plus topical imiquimod. Sequenced material: PBMCs, taken from a glioma patient whose treatment included an IDH1 peptide vaccine. V gene TRBV6-8 combines with J gene TRBJ2-1; a weak D match, TRBD1 (6 bases). This TCR derives from a woman aged 25 to 39 with glioma. Some clones in this sample may be carry-over from other donors' samples. The CDR3 DNA follows: TGTGCCAGCAGTTATTGGCTAGCCCCTGGGGGCCTTTACAATGAGCAGTTCTTC. Translating gives CASSYWLAPGGLYNEQFF.